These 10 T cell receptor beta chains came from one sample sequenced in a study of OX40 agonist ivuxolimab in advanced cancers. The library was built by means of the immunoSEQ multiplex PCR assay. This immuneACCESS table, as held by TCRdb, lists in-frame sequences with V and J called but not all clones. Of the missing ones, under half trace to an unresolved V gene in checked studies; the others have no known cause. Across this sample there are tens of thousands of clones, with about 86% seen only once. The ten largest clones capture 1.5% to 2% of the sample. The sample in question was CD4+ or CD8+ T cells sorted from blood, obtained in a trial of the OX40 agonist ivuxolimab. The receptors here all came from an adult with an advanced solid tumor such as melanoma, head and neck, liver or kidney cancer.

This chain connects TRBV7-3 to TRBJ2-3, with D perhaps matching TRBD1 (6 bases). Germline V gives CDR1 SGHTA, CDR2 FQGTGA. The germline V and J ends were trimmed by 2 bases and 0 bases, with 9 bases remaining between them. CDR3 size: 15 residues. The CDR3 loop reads CASSLSGQSTDTQYF. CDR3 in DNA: TGTGCCAGCAGCTTATCGGGACAAAGCACAGATACGCAGTATTTT.

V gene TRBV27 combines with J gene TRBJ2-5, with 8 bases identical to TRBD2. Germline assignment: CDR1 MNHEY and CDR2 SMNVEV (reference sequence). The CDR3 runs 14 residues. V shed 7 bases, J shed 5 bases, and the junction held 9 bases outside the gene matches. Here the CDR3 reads CASNPAGAYETQYF. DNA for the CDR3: TGTGCCAGCAATCCAGCGGGGGCGTATGAGACCCAGTACTTC.

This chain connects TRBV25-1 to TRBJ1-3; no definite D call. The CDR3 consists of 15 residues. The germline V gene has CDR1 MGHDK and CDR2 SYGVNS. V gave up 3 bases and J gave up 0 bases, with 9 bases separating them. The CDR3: CASSDAGSSGNTIYF. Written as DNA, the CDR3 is TGTGCCAGCAGTGACGCAGGATCCTCTGGAAACACCATATATTTT.

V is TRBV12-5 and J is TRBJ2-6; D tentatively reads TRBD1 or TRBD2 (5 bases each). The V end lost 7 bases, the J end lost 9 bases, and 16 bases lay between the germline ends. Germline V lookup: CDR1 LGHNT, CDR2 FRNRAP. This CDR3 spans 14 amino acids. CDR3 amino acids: CASATGRDYNVLTF. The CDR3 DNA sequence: TGTGCTAGTGCTACAGGTCGAGACTACAACGTCCTGACTTTC.

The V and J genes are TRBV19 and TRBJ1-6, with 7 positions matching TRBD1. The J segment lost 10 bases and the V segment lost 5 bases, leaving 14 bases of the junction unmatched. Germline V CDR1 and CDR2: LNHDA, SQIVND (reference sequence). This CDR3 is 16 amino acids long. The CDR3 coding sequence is TGTGCCAGTAGTTCACCCATGACAGGGACTAGGTCACCCCTCCACTTT. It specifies CASSSPMTGTRSPLHF.

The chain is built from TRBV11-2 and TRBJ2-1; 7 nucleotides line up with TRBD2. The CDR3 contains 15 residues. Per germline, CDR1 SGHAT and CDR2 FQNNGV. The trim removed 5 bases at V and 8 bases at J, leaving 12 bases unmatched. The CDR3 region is CASSTRSGEGDEQFF. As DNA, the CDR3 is TGTGCCAGCAGCACCCGGAGTGGGGAGGGTGATGAGCAGTTCTTC.

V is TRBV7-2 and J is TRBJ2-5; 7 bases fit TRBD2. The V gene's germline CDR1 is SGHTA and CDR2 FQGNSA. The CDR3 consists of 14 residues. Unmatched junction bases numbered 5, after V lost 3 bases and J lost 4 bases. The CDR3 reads CASSFGRGIETQYF. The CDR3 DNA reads TGTGCCAGCAGCTTCGGGCGGGGGATAGAGACCCAGTACTTC.

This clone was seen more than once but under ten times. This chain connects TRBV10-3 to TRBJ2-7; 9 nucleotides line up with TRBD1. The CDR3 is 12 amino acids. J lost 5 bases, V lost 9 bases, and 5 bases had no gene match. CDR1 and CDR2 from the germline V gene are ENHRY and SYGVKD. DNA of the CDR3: TGTGCCATACAGGGGGCTAGCAACGAGCAGTACTTC. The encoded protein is CAIQGASNEQYF.

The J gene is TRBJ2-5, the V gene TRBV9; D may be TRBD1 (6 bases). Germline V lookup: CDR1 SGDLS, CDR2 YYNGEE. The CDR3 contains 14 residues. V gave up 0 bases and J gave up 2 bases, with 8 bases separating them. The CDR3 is CASSVGGQQETQYF. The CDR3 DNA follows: TGTGCCAGCAGCGTAGGAGGACAGCAAGAGACCCAGTACTTC.

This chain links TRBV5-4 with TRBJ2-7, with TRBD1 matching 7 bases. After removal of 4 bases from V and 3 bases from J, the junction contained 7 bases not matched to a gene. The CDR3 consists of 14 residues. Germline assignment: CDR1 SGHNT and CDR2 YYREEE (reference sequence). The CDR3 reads CASSIGQDLYEQYF. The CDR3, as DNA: TGTGCCAGCAGCATAGGACAGGACCTCTACGAGCAGTACTTC.